This T cell receptor (beta chain) stems from a study of shared clonotypes between healthy human individuals. This clone was seen a handful of times. The antigen is not known. Naive CD8 isolation took CD45RO-negative cells positively selected for CCR7 and excluded terminally differentiated effector memory CD45RA+ cells. The donors, all of them Caucasian adults, lived in Nashville, Tennessee. This CDR3 is 15 amino acids long. The germline V gene encodes CDR1 MGHRA and CDR2 YSYEKL. The V and J ends lost 1 base and 3 bases respectively, with 12 bases between them. Regarding the study as a whole: Clonotypes shared by all four donors outscored non-shared clonotypes in generation probability. Sequencing depth was expected to affect clonotype sharing among donors. Larger estimated richness was generally recorded for naive subsets relative to memory subsets.

The table came from immunoSEQ multiplex PCR; TCRdb's copy has only in-frame clones and leaves some out. The top ten hold approximately 1.7% of the sample, which has about 2.1 million clones, over 85% seen once. This sequence was found in a man younger than 35 in good health. Some clones in this sample may be carry-over from other donors' samples. What was sequenced was naive CD8+ T cells from PBMCs. The J gene is TRBJ1-1, the V gene TRBV4-1; TRBD1 is a possible D gene (5 bases). CDR3 DNA: TGCGCCAGCAGCCAAGTTAGGGGAGGGGACACTGAAGCTTTCTTT. This gives the protein CASSQVRGGDTEAFF.